A selection of T cell receptor beta chains follows, all from one sample in a study of T-cell memory formation after mild COVID-19. TCRdb called the 5' RACE reads again in MiXCR, with one record for every CDR3 protein. The top ten clones hold about 7.5% of a sample with roughly 610,000 distinct CDR3 sequences, around a sixth of them seen once. Input material: PBMCs or a T cell subset sorted from them (not recorded which). The receptor source for this set is an adult woman who had mild COVID-19 (a few samples of this study predate the infection). Cell type and time point are not known. CDR3s include the opening cysteine and the closing phenylalanine or tryptophan. A D gene is named only where the DNA matches it firmly. Only some rows state a clone size, as once, few, many or a class for expanded clones.

j_gene	d_gene	v_gene	abundance	len	CDR3aa	CDR3nt
TRBJ2-2	-	TRBV3-1	-	15	CASSPYPGNTGELFF	TGTGCCAGCAGCCCCTACCCCGGGAACACCGGGGAGCTGTTTTTT
TRBJ2-7	-	TRBV4-2	few	15	CASSRTGRGSYEQYF	TGTGCCAGCAGTCGTACAGGGAGGGGCTCCTACGAGCAGTACTTC
TRBJ2-2	-	TRBV19	-	16	CASSIFDGSTAGELFF	TGTGCCAGTAGTATTTTCGACGGGAGTACAGCCGGGGAGCTGTTTTTT
TRBJ2-7	-	TRBV29-1	few	15	CSVSASPGQNYEQYF	TGCAGCGTGTCGGCTTCACCTGGACAGAACTACGAGCAGTACTTC
TRBJ2-1	-	TRBV7-8	few	15	CASSWRGTQNNEQFF	TGTGCCAGCAGCTGGCGAGGGACTCAGAACAATGAGCAGTTCTTC
TRBJ1-5	TRBD1	TRBV9	few	13	CASSGTGPRPQHF	TGTGCCAGCAGCGGGACAGGCCCCCGGCCCCAGCATTTT
TRBJ2-7	-	TRBV7-2	few	15	CASSLSGRGTYEQYF	TGTGCCAGCAGCTTGTCGGGTAGGGGGACCTACGAGCAGTACTTC
TRBJ2-7	TRBD1	TRBV7-9	-	13	CASTPGQVGWEYF	TGTGCCAGCACCCCGGGACAGGTCGGCTGGGAGTACTTC
TRBJ2-1	TRBD1	TRBV4-1	-	16	CASSQIGQGRGNEQFF	TGCGCCAGCAGCCAGATTGGACAGGGAAGAGGTAATGAGCAGTTCTTC
TRBJ2-1	TRBD2	TRBV2	-	18	CASSWQLAGGPRNNEQFF	TGTGCCAGCAGTTGGCAGCTAGCGGGAGGGCCGAGGAACAATGAGCAGTTCTTC